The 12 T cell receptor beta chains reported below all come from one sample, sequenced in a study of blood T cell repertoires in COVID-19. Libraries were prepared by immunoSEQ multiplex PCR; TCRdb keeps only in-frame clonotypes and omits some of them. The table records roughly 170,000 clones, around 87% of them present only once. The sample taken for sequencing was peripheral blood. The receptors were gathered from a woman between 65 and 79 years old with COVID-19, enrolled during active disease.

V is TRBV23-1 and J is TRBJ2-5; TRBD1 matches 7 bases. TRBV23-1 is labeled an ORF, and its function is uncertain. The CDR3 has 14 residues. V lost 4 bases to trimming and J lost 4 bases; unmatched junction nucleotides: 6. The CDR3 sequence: CASSPGQNRETQYF. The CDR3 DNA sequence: TGCGCCAGCAGTCCGGGACAGAATAGAGAGACCCAGTACTTC.

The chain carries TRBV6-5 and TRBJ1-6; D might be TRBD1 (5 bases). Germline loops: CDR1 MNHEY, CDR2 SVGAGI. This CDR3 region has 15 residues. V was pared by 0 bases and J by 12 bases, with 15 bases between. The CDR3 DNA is TGTGCCAGCAGTTACTCGGCGGACACCTTAAGACCCCTCCACTTT. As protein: CASSYSADTLRPLHF.

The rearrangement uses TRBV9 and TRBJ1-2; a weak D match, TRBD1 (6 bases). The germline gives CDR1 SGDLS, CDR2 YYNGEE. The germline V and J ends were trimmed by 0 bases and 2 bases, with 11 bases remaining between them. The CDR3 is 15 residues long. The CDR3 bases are TGTGCCAGCAGCGTAGGGGACACCTTAAACTATGGCTACACCTTC. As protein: CASSVGDTLNYGYTF.

The CDR3 nucleotides are TGTGCCAGTAGTATACTAGCGGGAGAAGGTCCGGAGGAGTTCTTC. Its translation is CASSILAGEGPEEFF. The V gene is TRBV19, the J gene TRBJ2-1, with 10 bases lining up with TRBD2. Germline CDR1 is LNHDA and CDR2 is SQIVND (reference sequence). The V gene end was trimmed by 2 bases and the J gene end by 14 bases; junction bases not matched to a gene: 12. This CDR3 is built from 15 residues.

This CDR3 reads CASSLWAGGATQYF. As DNA, the CDR3 is TGCGCCAGCAGCTTGTGGGCAGGGGGTGCGACCCAGTACTTC. J is TRBJ2-5 and V is TRBV5-1; 7 bases match TRBD1. CDR1 is SGHRS and CDR2 is YFSETQ in the germline V gene. Germline trimming cut 1 base from V and 7 bases from J; bases unmatched to any gene: 7. The CDR3 consists of 14 residues.

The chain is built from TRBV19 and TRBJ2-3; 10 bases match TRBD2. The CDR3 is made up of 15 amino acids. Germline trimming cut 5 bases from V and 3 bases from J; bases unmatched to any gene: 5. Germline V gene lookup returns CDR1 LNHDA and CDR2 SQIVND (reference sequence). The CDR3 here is CASSGLAAPTDTQYF. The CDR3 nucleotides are TGTGCCAGTAGTGGACTAGCGGCACCTACAGATACGCAGTATTTT.

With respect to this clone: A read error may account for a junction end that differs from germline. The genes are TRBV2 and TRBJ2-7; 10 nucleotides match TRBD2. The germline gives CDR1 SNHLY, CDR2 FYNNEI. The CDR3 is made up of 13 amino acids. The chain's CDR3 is CANSEGLAVEQYF. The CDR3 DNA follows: TGTGCCAACAGTGAAGGACTAGCGGTTGAGCAGTACTTC.

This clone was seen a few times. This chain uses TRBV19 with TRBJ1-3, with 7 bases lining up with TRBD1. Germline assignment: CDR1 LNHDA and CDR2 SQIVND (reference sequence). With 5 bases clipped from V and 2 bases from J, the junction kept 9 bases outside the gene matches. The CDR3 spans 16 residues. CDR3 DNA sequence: TGTGCCAGTAGTGGCCCCCGGGACAGTACTGGAAACACCATATATTTT. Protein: CASSGPRDSTGNTIYF.

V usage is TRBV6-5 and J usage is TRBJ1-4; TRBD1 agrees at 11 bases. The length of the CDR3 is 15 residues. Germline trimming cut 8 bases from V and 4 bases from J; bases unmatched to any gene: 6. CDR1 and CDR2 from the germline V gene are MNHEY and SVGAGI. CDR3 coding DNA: TGTGCCAGCGCGGGACAGGGGGGATTTAATGAAAAACTGTTTTTT. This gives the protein CASAGQGGFNEKLFF.

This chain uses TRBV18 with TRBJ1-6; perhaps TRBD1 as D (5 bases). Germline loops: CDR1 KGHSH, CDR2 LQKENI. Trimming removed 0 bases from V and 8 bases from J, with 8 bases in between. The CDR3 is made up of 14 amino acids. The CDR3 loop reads CASSPPTTDSPLHF. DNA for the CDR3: TGTGCCAGCTCACCACCGACGACAGATTCACCCCTCCACTTT. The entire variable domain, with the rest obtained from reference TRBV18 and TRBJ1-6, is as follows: NAGVMQNPRHLVRRRGQEARLRCSPMKGHSHVYWYRQLPEEGLKFMVYLQKENIIDESGMPKERFSAEFPKEGPSILRIQQVVRGDSAAYFCASSPPTTDSPLHFGNGTRLTVT.

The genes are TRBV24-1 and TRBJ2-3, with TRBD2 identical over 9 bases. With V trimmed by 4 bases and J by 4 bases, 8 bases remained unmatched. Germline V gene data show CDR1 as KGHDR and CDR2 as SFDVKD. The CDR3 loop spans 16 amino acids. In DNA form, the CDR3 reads TGTGCCACCAGTGACCCGTTGGCGGGAGGGTCAGATACGCAGTATTTT. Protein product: CATSDPLAGGSDTQYF.

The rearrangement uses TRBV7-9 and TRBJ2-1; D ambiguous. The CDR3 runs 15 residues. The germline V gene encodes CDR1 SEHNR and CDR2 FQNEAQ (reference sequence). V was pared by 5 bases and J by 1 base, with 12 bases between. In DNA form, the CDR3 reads TGTGCCAGCAGCCCCATCAACATGTCCTACAATGAGCAGTTCTTC. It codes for CASSPINMSYNEQFF.